This T cell receptor (beta chain) was identified in a study of cytomegalovirus exposure and HLA in healthy donors. The V and J ends lost 6 bases and 1 base, in that order; junction bases with no gene match: 2. Germline-derived CDR1 and CDR2 are SGHRS and YFSETQ. The CDR3 loop spans 13 amino acids. 13 Jbeta primers and 60 Vbeta primers were used for the PCR. Profiled with immunoSEQ multiplex PCR; TCRdb holds only in-frame clones, not every one. The repertoire consists of roughly 120,000 clones, with less than 70% occurring once and the leading ten covering 4.5% to 5.5%. This clone was detected only a few times. This specimen includes other DNA sequences encoding the same CDR3.

This receptor was identified in a woman between 65 and 79 years old in good health and CMV-seropositive. The V gene is TRBV5-1, the J gene TRBJ2-3, with 7 bases lining up with TRBD1. Input material: PBMCs. The CDR3 reads CASNTGGTDTQYF. The CDR3 DNA follows: TGCGCCAGCAACACAGGGGGCACAGATACGCAGTATTTT.